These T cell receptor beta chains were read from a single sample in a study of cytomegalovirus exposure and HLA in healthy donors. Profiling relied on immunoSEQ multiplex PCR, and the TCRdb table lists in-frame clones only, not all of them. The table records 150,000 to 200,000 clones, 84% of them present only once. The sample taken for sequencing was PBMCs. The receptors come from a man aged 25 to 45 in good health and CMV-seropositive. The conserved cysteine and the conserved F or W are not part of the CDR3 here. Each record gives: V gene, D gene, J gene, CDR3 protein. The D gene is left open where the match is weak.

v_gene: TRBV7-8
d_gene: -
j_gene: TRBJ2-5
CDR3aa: ASSLHREPFQETQY

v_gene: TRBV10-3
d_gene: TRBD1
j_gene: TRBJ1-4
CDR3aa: ATGQGPEKLF

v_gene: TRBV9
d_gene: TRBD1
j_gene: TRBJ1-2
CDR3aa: ASSVDRGDGYT

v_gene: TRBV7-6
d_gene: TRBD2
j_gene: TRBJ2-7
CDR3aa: ASSPSGLTYEQY

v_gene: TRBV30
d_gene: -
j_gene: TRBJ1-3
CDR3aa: AWRAQGFGNTIY

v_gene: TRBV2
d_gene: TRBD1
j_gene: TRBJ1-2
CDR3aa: ASSSDRGRIYGYT

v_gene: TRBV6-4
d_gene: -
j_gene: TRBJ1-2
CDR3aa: ASSDPSEMVYT

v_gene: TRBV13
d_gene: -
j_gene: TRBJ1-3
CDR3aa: ASSIRGTLSGNTIY

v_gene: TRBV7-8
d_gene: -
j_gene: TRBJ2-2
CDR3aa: ASSSTGSHTGELF

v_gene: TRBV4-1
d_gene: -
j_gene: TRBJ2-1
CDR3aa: ASSHPGIYNEQF